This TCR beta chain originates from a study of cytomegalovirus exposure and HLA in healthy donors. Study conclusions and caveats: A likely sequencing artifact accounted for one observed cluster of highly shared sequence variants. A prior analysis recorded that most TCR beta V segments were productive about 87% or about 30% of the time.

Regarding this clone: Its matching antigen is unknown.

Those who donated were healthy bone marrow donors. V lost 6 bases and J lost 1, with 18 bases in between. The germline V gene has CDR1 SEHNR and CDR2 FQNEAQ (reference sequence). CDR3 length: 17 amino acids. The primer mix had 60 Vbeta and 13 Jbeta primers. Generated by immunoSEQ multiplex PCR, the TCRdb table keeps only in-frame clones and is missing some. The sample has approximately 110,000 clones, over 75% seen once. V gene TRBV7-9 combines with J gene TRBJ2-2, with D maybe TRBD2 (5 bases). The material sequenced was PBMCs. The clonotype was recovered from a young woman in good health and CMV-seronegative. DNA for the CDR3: TGTGCCAGCAGAAAAAGGTCAGGACTGCTGAACACCGGGGAGCTGTTTTTT. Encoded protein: CASRKRSGLLNTGELFF.